The next 5 T cell receptor beta chains were all read from a single sample in a study of T cell responses to AZD1222 COVID-19 vaccine. This table comes from immunoSEQ multiplex PCR, and its TCRdb copy is limited to in-frame clones, with some not included. The table records 130,000 to 150,000 clones, 82% of them present only once. The sequenced sample was peripheral blood, obtained on day 0 of MenACWY control vaccination. The origin of the receptors is an adult in good health.

The J gene is TRBJ2-1, the V gene TRBV7-9; D is unresolved. This CDR3 is built from 14 residues. Germline values: CDR1 SEHNR, CDR2 FQNEAQ (reference sequence). Trimming left V 2 bases short and J 0 bases short, with 5 bases between. The CDR3 DNA follows: TGTGCCAGCAGCTTAACAGACTCCTACAATGAGCAGTTCTTC. As protein: CASSLTDSYNEQFF.

V and J are TRBV2 and TRBJ1-5; D is ambiguous. V lost 4 bases and J lost 5, with 15 bases in between. The CDR3 runs 15 residues. The germline gives CDR1 SNHLY, CDR2 FYNNEI. The CDR3 sequence: CASSGTLGSDQPQHF. The CDR3 coding sequence is TGTGCCAGCAGTGGCACGTTGGGGTCGGATCAGCCCCAGCATTTT. Looking up the rest from reference TRBV2 and TRBJ1-5 gives the full variable domain: EPEVTQTPSHQVTQMGQEVILRCVPISNHLYFYWYRQILGQKVEFLVSFYNNEISEKSEIFDDQFSVERPDGSNFTLKIRSTKLEDSAMYFCASSGTLGSDQPQHFGDGTRLSIL.

This chain uses TRBV7-2 with TRBJ2-1; 8 nucleotides match TRBD2. Germline lookup yields CDR1 SGHTA and CDR2 FQGNSA. J was trimmed by 6 bases and V by 5 bases; bases with no gene match: 9. The CDR3 spans 15 residues. For the CDR3, the DNA is TGTGCCAGCAGCGTAGTAGCGGGGCCGGGCAATGAGCAGTTCTTC. Amino acid sequence: CASSVVAGPGNEQFF.

The chain is built from TRBV19 and TRBJ2-3; the match to TRBD2 covers 8 bases. The CDR3 loop spans 16 amino acids. Germline-derived CDR1 and CDR2 are LNHDA and SQIVND (reference sequence). Trimming cost V 3 bases and J 4 bases; bases outside gene matches: 9. CDR3 sequence reads: CASSIDFRGGSDTQYF. Here the CDR3 DNA reads TGTGCCAGTAGTATTGATTTCCGGGGGGGCTCAGATACGCAGTATTTT.

This clone was detected once. The chain has TRBV14 and TRBJ1-3, with no clear D. Germline CDR1 SGHDN, CDR2 FVKESK. Deletions cut 3 bases from V and 4 bases from J, with 13 bases between. The CDR3 length is 15 residues. The CDR3 here is CASSHAAVSGNTIYF. The DNA for the CDR3 is TGTGCCAGCAGCCACGCCGCAGTCTCCGGAAACACCATATATTTT.